This passage covers 22 T cell receptor beta chains from one sample sequenced in a study of T cell responses to AZD1222 COVID-19 vaccine. Assay: immunoSEQ multiplex PCR; the TCRdb copy retains only in-frame clones and omits some. The sample shows around 100,000 clones, roughly 86% of them seen only once. The sequenced sample was peripheral blood, obtained 28 days after the second dose of the MenACWY control vaccine. The receptors shown here come from an adult who received the MenACWY meningococcal vaccine as a control.

The V and J genes are TRBV5-1 and TRBJ1-2, with 7 bases fitting TRBD1. Germline V gene sequence: CDR1 SGHRS, CDR2 YFSETQ. V shed 7 bases and J 4 bases; nucleotides not matched to a gene: 16. The CDR3 has 16 residues. In DNA, the CDR3 is TGCGCCAGCTCCCCCGAAGGGGGCCTAAATCTCTATGGCTACACCTTC. The encoded protein is CASSPEGGLNLYGYTF.

The chain has TRBV6-5 and TRBJ1-5; tentatively, D is TRBD1 (6 bases). Germline CDR1 and CDR2: MNHEY and SVGAGI. The CDR3 runs to 13 residues. V was cut by 6 bases and J by 3 bases, with 9 bases left in between. CDR3 protein: CASSGDNNQPQHF. CDR3 bases: TGTGCCAGCAGCGGGGACAACAATCAGCCCCAGCATTTT.

This chain uses TRBV7-2 with TRBJ2-3, with D possibly being TRBD1 (6 bases). V was trimmed by 5 bases and J by 3 bases, leaving 21 bases between them. CDR3 length: 17 amino acids. Germline-derived CDR1 and CDR2 are SGHTA and FQGNSA. CDR3 in DNA: TGTGCCAGCAGCATTCCGGCCAGGGGCGTCCGGACAGATACGCAGTATTTT. Its protein is CASSIPARGVRTDTQYF.

V and J are TRBV12-3 or TRBV12-4 and TRBJ1-5; perhaps TRBD1 as D (5 bases). V shed 4 bases and J shed 4 bases, with 8 bases lying between them. The CDR3 is 13 amino acids. The CDR3, as DNA: TGTGCCAGCAGTTCTGAGGGGAATCAGCCCCAGCATTTT. It translates to CASSSEGNQPQHF.

V usage is TRBV6-5 and J usage is TRBJ1-5; 7 positions match TRBD1. J lost 3 bases, V lost 5 bases, and 7 bases had no gene match. Germline CDR1 reads MNHEY; CDR2 reads SVGAGI. The length of the CDR3 is 15 residues. CDR3 sequence (DNA): TGTGCCAGCAGTCTCCGGGACAGCCCCAATCAGCCCCAGCATTTT. It codes for CASSLRDSPNQPQHF.

The sample holds a few counts of this clone. This rearrangement joins TRBV5-5 to TRBJ2-7; D not certain. V lost 0 bases, J lost 3 bases, and 7 bases lay in between. This CDR3 has 13 amino acids. CDR1 and CDR2 from the germline V gene are SGHKS and YYEKEE (reference sequence). CDR3 region: CASSLGLGYEQYF. CDR3 in DNA: TGTGCCAGCAGCTTGGGGCTAGGCTACGAGCAGTACTTC. Complete variable domain (other parts from reference TRBV5-5 and TRBJ2-7): DAGVTQSPTHLIKTRGQQVTLRCSPISGHKSVSWYQQVLGQGPQFIFQYYEKEERGRGNFPDRFSARQFPNYSSELNVNALLLGDSALYLCASSLGLGYEQYFGPGTRLTVT.

This clone was observed a handful of times. V is TRBV27 and J is TRBJ2-5; 9 positions agree with TRBD2. This CDR3 region has 16 residues. Germline-derived CDR1 and CDR2 are MNHEY and SMNVEV (reference sequence). V shed 7 bases and J 4 bases; nucleotides not matched to a gene: 13. The CDR3 sequence is CASISAGGAIRETQYF. The DNA for the CDR3 is TGTGCCAGCATAAGCGCGGGGGGGGCGATTAGAGAGACCCAGTACTTC.

The CDR3 nucleotides read TGTGCCAGCAGTTCGGCCGGGACAGGGGGCGTATGGCAGTACTTC. It yields the protein CASSSAGTGGVWQYF. The chain links TRBV27 to TRBJ2-7; 12 bases match TRBD1. With 4 bases clipped from V and 9 bases from J, the junction kept 10 bases outside the gene matches. The CDR3 extends over 15 amino acids. CDR1 and CDR2 (germline): MNHEY, SMNVEV (reference sequence).

The rearrangement joins TRBV28 to TRBJ2-7; 8 bases are shared with TRBD2. The CDR3 has 14 amino acids. The germline V gene has CDR1 MDHEN and CDR2 SYDVKM. Trimming at V came to 5 bases and at J to 4 bases, leaving 7 bases not matched to a gene. The CDR3 coding sequence is TGTGCCAGCAGTCTCGGGACTAGACCGTACGAGCAGTACTTC. This sequence encodes CASSLGTRPYEQYF.

The chain employs TRBV7-9 and TRBJ2-3; D is ambiguous. The V gene lost 0 bases and the J gene lost 5 bases, with 3 bases spanning the gap. The CDR3 has 12 amino acids. In germline, CDR1 is SEHNR, CDR2 FQNEAQ (reference sequence). The CDR3 DNA follows: TGTGCCAGCAGCTTAGCTAGAGATACGCAGTATTTT. This encodes CASSLARDTQYF.

The chain couples TRBV3-1 (or the pseudogene TRBV3-2) to TRBJ2-2; 8 bases fit TRBD2. Germline CDR1 reads LGHDT; CDR2 reads YNNKEL (reference sequence). Losses at the gene ends were 4 bases for V and 2 bases for J; bases not matched to a gene: 6. The CDR3 is 16 residues long. CDR3: CASSRRAGVNTGELFF. The DNA for the CDR3 is TGTGCCAGCAGCCGTAGAGCGGGGGTAAACACCGGGGAGCTGTTTTTT.

V gene TRBV30 combines with J gene TRBJ2-7; D might be TRBD1 or TRBD2, each matching 5 bases. Trimming took off 3 bases at V and 1 base at J, with 10 bases between the two ends. Per germline, CDR1 GTSNPN and CDR2 SVGIG (reference sequence). The CDR3 sequence is 13 residues long. CDR3 coding DNA: TGTGCCTGGAGGTTCGAGGGGTCCTACGAGCAGTACTTC. This codes for CAWRFEGSYEQYF.

The chain recombines TRBV14 with TRBJ1-4, with TRBD1 matching over 9 bases. CDR3 length: 18 residues. The germline gives CDR1 SGHDN, CDR2 FVKESK. Trimming took 5 bases from V and 7 from J; bases not matched to a gene: 17. The CDR3 loop reads CASSYPGTGTEGCEKLFF. In DNA, the CDR3 is TGTGCCAGCAGCTATCCAGGGACAGGGACCGAGGGTTGTGAAAAACTGTTTTTT.

Here the CDR3 reads CASSPDRGGQETQYF. DNA of the CDR3: TGTGCCAGCAGTCCCGATCGGGGGGGCCAAGAGACCCAGTACTTC. The V and J genes are TRBV2 and TRBJ2-5; TRBD2 aligns across 8 bases. Trimming removed 5 bases from V and 1 base from J; junction bases left unmatched: 6. The CDR3 extends over 15 amino acids. Germline V gene lookup returns CDR1 SNHLY and CDR2 FYNNEI.

This clone came up a few times. V is TRBV11-2 and J is TRBJ2-7; D is possibly TRBD1 or TRBD2 (6 bases each). The germline gives CDR1 SGHAT, CDR2 FQNNGV. The CDR3 runs to 13 residues. V dropped 5 bases and J dropped 4 bases, with 12 bases sitting between them. CDR3: CASSTGGGYEQYF. The CDR3 DNA is TGTGCCAGCAGCACCGGGGGCGGGTACGAGCAGTACTTC. The full variable domain, in which reference TRBV11-2 and TRBJ2-7 provide the parts outside the CDR3, is EAGVAQSPRYKIIEKRQSVAFWCNPISGHATLYWYQQILGQGPKLLIQFQNNGVVDDSQLPKDRFSAERLKGVDSTLKIQPAKLEDSAVYLCASSTGGGYEQYFGPGTRLTVT.

The chain links TRBV23-1 to TRBJ2-1, with D unresolved. TRBV23-1 is annotated as an ORF whose role is uncertain. Trimming cost V 0 bases and J 6 bases, with 6 bases left between them. This CDR3 region has 13 residues. The CDR3 reads CASSQSYSNEQFF. CDR3 sequence (DNA): TGCGCCAGCAGTCAATCCTATAGCAATGAGCAGTTCTTC.

In regard to this clone: This specimen includes other DNA sequences encoding the same CDR3. In DNA form, the CDR3 reads TGTGCCAGCAGCCCCCTCGGGGGGGGACGAGGTGAAAAACTGTTTTTT. Translation gives CASSPLGGGRGEKLFF. This chain joins TRBV14 and TRBJ1-4, with D maybe TRBD1 (5 bases). The CDR3 covers 16 residues. The V end was cut by 4 bases, the J end by 7 bases, with 19 bases between. Germline V gene data show CDR1 as SGHDN and CDR2 as FVKESK. Using reference TRBV14 and TRBJ1-4 for the parts outside the CDR3, the full variable domain is EAGVTQFPSHSVIEKGQTVTLRCDPISGHDNLYWYRRVMGKEIKFLLHFVKESKQDESGMPNNRFLAERTGGTYSTLKVQPAELEDSGVYFCASSPLGGGRGEKLFFGSGTQLSVL.

The chain employs TRBV3-1 (or the pseudogene TRBV3-2) and TRBJ2-5; 12 bases match TRBD2. There are 16 residues in the CDR3. From germline, CDR1 is LGHDT and CDR2 YNNKEL (reference sequence). V dropped 1 base and J dropped 2; count of bases not matched to a gene: 2. The CDR3 bases are TGTGCCAGCAGCCAAGGTCTAGCGGGGGGGCAAGAGACCCAGTACTTC. Translation gives CASSQGLAGGQETQYF.

The rearrangement joins TRBV7-8 to TRBJ2-2; a weak D match, TRBD1 (6 bases). V was cut by 5 bases and J by 0 bases, with 13 bases left in between. Germline V lookup: CDR1 SGHVS, CDR2 FQNEAQ. CDR3 length equals 16 residues. The CDR3 DNA reads as TGTGCCAGCAGCCATCAAAGGACAGCGAACACCGGGGAGCTGTTTTTT. Amino acids: CASSHQRTANTGELFF.

This chain uses TRBV15 with TRBJ2-7, with D uncertain. The CDR3 has 13 residues. The germline V and J ends were trimmed by 1 base and 3 bases, with 7 bases remaining between them. Germline lookup yields CDR1 LNHNV and CDR2 YYDKDF (reference sequence). The DNA of the CDR3 is TGTGCCACCAGCAGAGCACCGAGCTACGAGCAGTACTTC. This encodes CATSRAPSYEQYF.

The chain uses TRBV28 and TRBJ2-5, with a possible D match to TRBD2 (6 bases). CDR1 and CDR2 (germline): MDHEN, SYDVKM. Trimming pared 8 bases from V and 1 base from J, leaving 11 bases between. This CDR3 comprises 13 residues. The CDR3 sequence: CASLMGGQETQYF. The CDR3 coding sequence is TGTGCCAGCTTGATGGGGGGCCAAGAGACCCAGTACTTC.

J is TRBJ1-1 and V is TRBV30; the D is unclear. V was cut by 2 bases and J by 11 bases, with 12 bases left in between. Germline V gene data show CDR1 as GTSNPN and CDR2 as SVGIG (reference sequence). This CDR3 is 11 amino acids long. The chain's CDR3 is CAWSLGRGAFF. DNA of the CDR3: TGTGCCTGGAGTTTGGGCCGTGGCGCTTTCTTT.